This T cell receptor beta chain came from a study of T cell changes during pregnancy in multiple sclerosis. TCRdb's table, derived via immunoSEQ multiplex PCR, lists solely in-frame clones and lacks some. This sample has 73,000 or so clones, with 85% to 90% found just once. The V gene's germline CDR1 is MNHEY and CDR2 SVGAGI. The CDR3 has 14 residues. The V and J ends lost 8 bases and 1 base respectively, with 15 bases between them. The specimen was peripheral blood, collected after pregnancy. This TCR came from a female donor in good health, enrolled as a control in a pregnancy study. The gene calls are TRBV6-5 and TRBJ2-7, with D possibly being TRBD2 (5 bases). The CDR3 region has the DNA TGTGCCAGCGCCCCGGGAATACCTTCCTACGAGCAGTACTTC. Translation: CASAPGIPSYEQYF.